The source of this TCR beta chain is a study of cytotoxic CD8 clonotypes in ibrutinib-treated CLL. The table came from immunoSEQ multiplex PCR; TCRdb's copy has only in-frame clones and leaves some out. The sample has around 70,000 clones, about nine tenths seen once. Germline V gives CDR1 SGHAT, CDR2 FQNNGV. This CDR3 has 13 amino acids. Trimming left V 6 bases short and J 6 bases short, with 14 bases between. Sequences were derived from PBMCs, sampled after 12 months of ibrutinib treatment. The chain recombines TRBV11-2 with TRBJ1-1, with D perhaps TRBD1 (6 bases). This TCR derives from a human donor with chronic lymphocytic leukemia. CDR3 bases: TGTGCCAGCAGGATTACAGGGTCTGCTGAAGCTTTCTTT. It is translated as CASRITGSAEAFF.